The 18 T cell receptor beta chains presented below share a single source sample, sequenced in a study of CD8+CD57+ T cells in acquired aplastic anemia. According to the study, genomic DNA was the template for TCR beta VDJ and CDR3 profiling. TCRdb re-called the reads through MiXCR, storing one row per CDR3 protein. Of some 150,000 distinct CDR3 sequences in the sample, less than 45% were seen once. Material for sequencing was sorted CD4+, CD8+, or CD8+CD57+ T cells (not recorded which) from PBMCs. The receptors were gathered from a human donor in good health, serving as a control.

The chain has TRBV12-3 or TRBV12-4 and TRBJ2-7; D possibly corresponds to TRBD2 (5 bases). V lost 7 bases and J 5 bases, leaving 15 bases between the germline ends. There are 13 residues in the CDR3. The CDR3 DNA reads TGTGCCAGCACCCTGGGAGAGGGTCACGAGCAGTACTTC. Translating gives CASTLGEGHEQYF.

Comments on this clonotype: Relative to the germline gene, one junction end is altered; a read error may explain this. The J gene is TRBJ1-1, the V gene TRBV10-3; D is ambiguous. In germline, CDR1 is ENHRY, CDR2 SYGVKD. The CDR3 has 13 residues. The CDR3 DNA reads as TGTGCCATCAGTAGAATGGAGAACAGTGAAGCTCTCTTT. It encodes CAISRMENSEALF.

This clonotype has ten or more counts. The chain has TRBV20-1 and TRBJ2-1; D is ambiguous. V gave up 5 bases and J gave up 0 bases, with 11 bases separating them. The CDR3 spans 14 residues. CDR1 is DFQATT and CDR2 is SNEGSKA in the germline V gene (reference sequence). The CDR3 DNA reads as TGCAGTGCTCCACCGGGCGGCTCCTACAATGAGCAGTTCTTC. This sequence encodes CSAPPGGSYNEQFF.

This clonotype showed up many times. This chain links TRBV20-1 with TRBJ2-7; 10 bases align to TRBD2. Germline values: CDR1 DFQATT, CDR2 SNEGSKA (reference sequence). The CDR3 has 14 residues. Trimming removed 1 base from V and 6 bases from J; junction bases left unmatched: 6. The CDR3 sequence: CSARVGTSGTEQYF. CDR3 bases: TGCAGTGCTAGAGTTGGAACTAGCGGGACCGAGCAGTACTTC.

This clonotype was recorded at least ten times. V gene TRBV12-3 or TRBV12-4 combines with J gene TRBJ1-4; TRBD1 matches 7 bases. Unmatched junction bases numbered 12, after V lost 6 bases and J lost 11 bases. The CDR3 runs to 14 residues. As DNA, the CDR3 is TGTGCCAGCAGCTCCGGGACGGCCAGGGGGAAACTGTTTTTT. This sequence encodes CASSSGTARGKLFF.

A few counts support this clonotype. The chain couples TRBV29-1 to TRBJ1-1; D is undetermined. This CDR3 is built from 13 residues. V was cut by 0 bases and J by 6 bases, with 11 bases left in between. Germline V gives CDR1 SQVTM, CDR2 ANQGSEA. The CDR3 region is CSVEDTNGAEAFF. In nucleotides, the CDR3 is TGCAGCGTTGAAGACACTAACGGGGCTGAAGCTTTCTTT.

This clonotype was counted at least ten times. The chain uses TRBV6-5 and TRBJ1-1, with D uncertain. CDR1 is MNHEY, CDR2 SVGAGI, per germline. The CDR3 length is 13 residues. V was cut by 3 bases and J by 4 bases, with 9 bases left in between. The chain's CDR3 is CASSYSGGTEAFF. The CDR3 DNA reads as TGTGCCAGCAGTTATAGTGGTGGCACTGAAGCTTTCTTT.

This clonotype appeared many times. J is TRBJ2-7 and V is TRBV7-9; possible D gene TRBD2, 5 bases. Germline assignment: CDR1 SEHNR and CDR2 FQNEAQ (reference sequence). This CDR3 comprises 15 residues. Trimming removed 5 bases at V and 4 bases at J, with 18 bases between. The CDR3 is CASSPGIGVWYEQYF. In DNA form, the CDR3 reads TGTGCCAGCAGCCCAGGCATCGGGGTATGGTACGAGCAGTACTTC. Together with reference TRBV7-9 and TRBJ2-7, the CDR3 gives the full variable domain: DTGVSQNPRHKITKRGQNVTFRCDPISEHNRLYWYRQTLGQGPEFLTYFQNEAQLEKSRLLSDRFSAERPKGSFSTLEIQRTEQGDSAMYLCASSPGIGVWYEQYFGPGTRLTVT.

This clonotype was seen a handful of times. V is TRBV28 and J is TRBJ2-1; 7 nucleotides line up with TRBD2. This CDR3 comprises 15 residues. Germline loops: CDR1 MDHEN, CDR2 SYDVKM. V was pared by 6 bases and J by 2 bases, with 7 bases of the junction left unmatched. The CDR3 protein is CASRPASGAYNEQFF. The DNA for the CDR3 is TGTGCCAGCAGGCCTGCGAGCGGGGCCTACAATGAGCAGTTCTTC.

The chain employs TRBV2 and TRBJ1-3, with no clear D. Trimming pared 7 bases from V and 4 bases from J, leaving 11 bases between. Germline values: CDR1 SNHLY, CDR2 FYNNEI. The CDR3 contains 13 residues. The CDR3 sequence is CASTARGGNTIYF. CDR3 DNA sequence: TGTGCCAGCACCGCGAGAGGCGGAAACACCATATATTTT.

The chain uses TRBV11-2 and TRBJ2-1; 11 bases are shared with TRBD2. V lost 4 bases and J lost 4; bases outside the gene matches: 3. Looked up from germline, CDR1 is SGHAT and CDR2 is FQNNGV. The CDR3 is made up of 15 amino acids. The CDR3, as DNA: TGTGCCAGCAGCTCAGGGACTAGCGGTTACAATGAGCAGTTCTTC. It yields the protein CASSSGTSGYNEQFF.

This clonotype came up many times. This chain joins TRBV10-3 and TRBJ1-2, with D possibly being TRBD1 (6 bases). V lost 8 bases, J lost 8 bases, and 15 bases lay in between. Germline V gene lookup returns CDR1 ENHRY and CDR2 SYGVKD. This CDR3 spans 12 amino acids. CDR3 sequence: CAIGRRGDGYTF. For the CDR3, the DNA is TGTGCCATCGGCCGCAGGGGAGACGGCTACACCTTC.

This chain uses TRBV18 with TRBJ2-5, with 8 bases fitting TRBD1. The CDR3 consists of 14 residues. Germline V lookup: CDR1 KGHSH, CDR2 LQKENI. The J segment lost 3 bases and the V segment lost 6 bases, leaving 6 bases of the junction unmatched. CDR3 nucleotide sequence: TGTGCCAGCTCCGGCCAGGGGGCGGAAGAGACCCAGTACTTC. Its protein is CASSGQGAEETQYF.

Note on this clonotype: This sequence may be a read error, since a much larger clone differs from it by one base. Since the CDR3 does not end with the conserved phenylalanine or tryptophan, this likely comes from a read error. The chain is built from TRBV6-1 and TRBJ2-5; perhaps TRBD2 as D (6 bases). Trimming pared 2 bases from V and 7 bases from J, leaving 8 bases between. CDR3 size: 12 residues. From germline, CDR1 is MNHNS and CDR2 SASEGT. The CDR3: CASSEMGGTQYL. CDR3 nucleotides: TGTGCCAGCAGTGAAATGGGGGGGACCCAGTACCTC.

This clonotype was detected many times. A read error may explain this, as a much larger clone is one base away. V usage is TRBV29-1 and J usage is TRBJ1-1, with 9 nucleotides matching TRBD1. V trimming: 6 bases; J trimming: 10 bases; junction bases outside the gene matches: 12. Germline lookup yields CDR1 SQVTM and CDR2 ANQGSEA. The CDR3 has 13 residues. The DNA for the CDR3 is TGCAGCGTGGCTACAGGGGGCGTAGCTGTAGCTTTCTTT. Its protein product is CSVATGGVAVAFF.

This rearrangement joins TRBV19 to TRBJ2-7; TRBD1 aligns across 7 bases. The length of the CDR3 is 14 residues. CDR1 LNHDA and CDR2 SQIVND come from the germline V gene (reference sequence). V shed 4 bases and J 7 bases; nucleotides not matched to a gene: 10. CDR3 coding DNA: TGTGCCAGTAGTAGAGGTGACAGGGACGGGGAGCAGTACTTC. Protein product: CASSRGDRDGEQYF.

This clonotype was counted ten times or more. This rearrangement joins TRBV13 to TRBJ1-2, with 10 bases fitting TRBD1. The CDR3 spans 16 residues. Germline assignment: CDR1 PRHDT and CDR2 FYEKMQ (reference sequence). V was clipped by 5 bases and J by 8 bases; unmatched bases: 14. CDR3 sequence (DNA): TGTGCCAGCAGCCTTCGGACAGGGGGTGGATTTTGGGGCTACACCTTC. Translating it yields CASSLRTGGGFWGYTF.

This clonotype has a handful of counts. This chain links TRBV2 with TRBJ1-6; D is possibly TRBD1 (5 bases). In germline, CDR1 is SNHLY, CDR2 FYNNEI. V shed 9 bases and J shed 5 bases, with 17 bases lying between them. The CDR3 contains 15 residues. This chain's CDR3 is CARRQVTANNSPLHF. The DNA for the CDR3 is TGTGCCAGGCGCCAGGTGACAGCGAATAATTCACCCCTCCACTTT.